This T cell receptor (beta chain) appears in the sequencing data of a study of Graves' ophthalmopathy and Graves' hyperthyroidism. J lost 3 bases, V lost 4 bases, and 1 base had no gene match. The CDR3 covers 13 residues. Researchers took RNA transcripts and amplified TCR beta CDR3 regions from them. Following a first-round RT-PCR that used HTBI primers, a second-round multiplex PCR was carried out. In TCRdb, the multiplex PCR reads were re-called with MiXCR into one record per CDR3 protein. The table shows about 500,000 distinct CDR3 sequences, with less than 45% occurring only once. Regarding the study as a whole: The blood repertoire also included most expanded thyroid clonotypes above 0.001 frequency. Prediction of ophthalmopathy progression reached 70.59% sensitivity and around 72% specificity.

Hyperthyroidism patients, aged 18 to 65, were newly diagnosed, under 2 months' duration. Ineligible for inclusion were patients with other autoimmune diseases, uncontrolled infections, pregnancy or lactation. This clonotype was picked up many times. The antigen is undetermined. The sequencing input was peripheral blood or thyroid tissue (not recorded which). This clonotype was obtained from an adult man with Graves' hyperthyroidism. The gene calls are TRBV12-3 or TRBV12-4 and TRBJ2-7, with 9 bases fitting TRBD2. CDR3 nucleotides: TGTGCCAGCAGTTCTAGCGGGATCTACGAGCAGTACTTC. This gives the protein CASSSSGIYEQYF.